The clone carrying this TCR beta chain has a count of ten or more. This CDR3 has 14 amino acids. Trimming removed 2 bases from V and 7 bases from J, with 12 bases in between. Per germline, CDR1 DFQATT and CDR2 SNEGSKA (reference sequence). Reliance was placed on clinical symptoms, serum thyroxine, TRAb, thyroid ultrasound and orbital computed tomography for diagnosis. Amplified TCR beta CDR3 regions were obtained using RNA transcripts as template. The authors performed first-round RT-PCR with HTBI primers and then a second-round multiplex PCR. TCRdb re-analysed the multiplex PCR reads in MiXCR, keeping a single row per CDR3 protein. Seen here are 200,000 to 250,000 distinct CDR3 sequences, 25% to 30% observed once, and the top ten hold approximately 9.6%. This sample was taken from a study of Graves' ophthalmopathy and Graves' hyperthyroidism. Study-level background: Before any treatment was given, at initial diagnosis, peripheral blood was collected.

This chain connects TRBV20-1 to TRBJ1-6; D perhaps matches TRBD1 (5 bases). The source of this sequence is a man aged 45 to 65 with Graves' ophthalmopathy. Sequences were obtained from peripheral blood. The CDR3 region has the DNA TGCAGTGCTAGAATGGGACCGGGAAATTCACCCCTCCACTTT. It translates to CSARMGPGNSPLHF.